This paragraph covers one TCR beta chain sequence. The data originate from a study of blood T cell repertoires in COVID-19. The CDR3 consists of 16 residues. V was clipped by 0 bases and J by 6 bases, with 18 bases between them. Germline assignment: CDR1 SGHKS and CDR2 YYEKEE (reference sequence). Profiled with immunoSEQ multiplex PCR; TCRdb holds only in-frame clones, not every one. The sample lists around 200,000 clones, 70% to 90% occurring once. What was sequenced was peripheral blood. The V gene is TRBV5-5, the J gene TRBJ2-5; unclear D gene. The receptor's source is a woman at least 80 years old with acute or convalescent COVID-19. The CDR3 DNA reads as TGTGCCAGCAGCTTGGACTCCGGCGGTCCATACCAGACCCAGTACTTC. Protein: CASSLDSGGPYQTQYF.